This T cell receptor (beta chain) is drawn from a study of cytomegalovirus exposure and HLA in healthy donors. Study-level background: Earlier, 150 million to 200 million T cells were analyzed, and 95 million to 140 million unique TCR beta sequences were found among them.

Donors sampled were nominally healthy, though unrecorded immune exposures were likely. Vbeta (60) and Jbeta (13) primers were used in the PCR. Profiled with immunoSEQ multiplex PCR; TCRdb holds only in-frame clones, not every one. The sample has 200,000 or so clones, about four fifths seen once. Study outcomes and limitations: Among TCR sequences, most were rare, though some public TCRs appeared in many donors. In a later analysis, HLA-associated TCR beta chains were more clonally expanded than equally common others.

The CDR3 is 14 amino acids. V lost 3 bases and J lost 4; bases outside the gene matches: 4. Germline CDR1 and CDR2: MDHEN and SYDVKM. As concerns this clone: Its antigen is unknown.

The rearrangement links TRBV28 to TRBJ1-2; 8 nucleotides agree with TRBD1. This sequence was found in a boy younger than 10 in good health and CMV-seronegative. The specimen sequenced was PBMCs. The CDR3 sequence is CASSFSGGGYGYTF. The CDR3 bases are TGTGCCAGCAGTTTTTCAGGGGGCGGCTATGGCTACACCTTC.